The next 31 T cell receptor beta chains were all read from a single sample in a study of cytomegalovirus exposure and HLA in healthy donors. TCRdb's copy holds only in-frame clones and misses some; the assay was immunoSEQ multiplex PCR. Counted here are about 330,000 clones, 75% to 90% occurring once; the ten biggest clones make up about 1%. Sequenced sample: PBMCs. Receptor source: a woman aged 25 to 39 in good health and CMV-seropositive.

The V call is TRBV7-7, the J call TRBJ2-7; TRBD2 matches at 7 bases. The CDR3 loop spans 15 amino acids. Germline V gene sequence: CDR1 SSHAT, CDR2 FNYEAQ (reference sequence). The junction had 12 bases not matched to a gene; V was cut back by 5 bases and J by 5 bases. CDR3 DNA: TGTGCCAGCAGCCCGCGTCCTGGGGGGGATCACGAGCAGTACTTC. This gives the protein CASSPRPGGDHEQYF.

The chain recombines TRBV28 with TRBJ1-2; D unresolved. CDR3 length: 14 amino acids. CDR1 MDHEN and CDR2 SYDVKM come from the germline V gene. Trimming removed 5 bases from V and 4 bases from J, with 14 bases in between. DNA of the CDR3: TGTGCCAGCAGTCCCCGGCCAGATAGCTATGGCTACACCTTC. It translates to CASSPRPDSYGYTF.

This chain joins TRBV27 and TRBJ2-7, with 9 bases fitting TRBD2. CDR3 length: 15 residues. The V gene end was trimmed by 0 bases and the J gene end by 4 bases; junction bases not matched to a gene: 4. The germline CDR1 and CDR2 sequences are MNHEY and SMNVEV (reference sequence). The CDR3 coding sequence is TGTGCCAGCAGTTTATCTGGCGGGGGGGAATACGAGCAGTACTTC. This translates into CASSLSGGGEYEQYF.

This chain joins TRBV6-5 and TRBJ1-1, with D perhaps matching TRBD1 (6 bases). Germline CDR1 reads MNHEY; CDR2 reads SVGAGI. The V and J ends lost 2 bases and 0 bases respectively, with 10 bases between them. The CDR3 has 15 amino acids. The CDR3 reads CASSYPGQLNTEAFF. The CDR3 bases are TGTGCCAGCAGTTACCCCGGACAGTTGAACACTGAAGCTTTCTTT.

This clone occurred once. V is TRBV30 and J is TRBJ2-3, with no clear D. CDR3 length equals 11 residues. Trimming removed 5 bases from V and 12 bases from J, with 15 bases in between. In germline, CDR1 is GTSNPN, CDR2 SVGIG (reference sequence). The CDR3 spells CAWGRSQIQYF. The CDR3 DNA is TGTGCCTGGGGACGATCTCAGATTCAGTATTTT.

This clone has just a few counts. The V and J genes are TRBV6-1 and TRBJ1-3; 7 bases match TRBD1. CDR1 MNHNS and CDR2 SASEGT come from the germline V gene. Unmatched junction bases numbered 7, after V lost 4 bases and J lost 7 bases. The CDR3 has 14 amino acids. In DNA form, the CDR3 reads TGTGCCAGCAGTGCCCGACAGGGACGGAACACCATATATTTT. This codes for CASSARQGRNTIYF.

V gene TRBV29-1 combines with J gene TRBJ1-2; 9 nucleotides line up with TRBD1. Trimming at V came to 5 bases and at J to 8 bases, leaving 3 bases not matched to a gene. CDR1 is SQVTM, CDR2 ANQGSEA, per germline. The CDR3 is made up of 11 amino acids. The CDR3 DNA is TGCAGCGTTTGGACAGGGGAGGGCTACACCTTC. Translation gives CSVWTGEGYTF.

This chain links TRBV27 with TRBJ1-6, with D uncertain. The germline V gene encodes CDR1 MNHEY and CDR2 SMNVEV (reference sequence). Deletions cut 0 bases from V and 6 bases from J, with 9 bases between. The CDR3 runs 15 residues. The CDR3 sequence is CASSLSQAGNSPLHF. The CDR3 nucleotides are TGTGCCAGCAGTTTATCGCAGGCGGGTAATTCACCCCTCCACTTT.

This clone has just a few counts. CDR3 bases: TGTGCCAGCAGCTTGGGGGGTGGGGATGAGACCCAGTACTTC. Amino acids: CASSLGGGDETQYF. This rearrangement joins TRBV5-4 to TRBJ2-5; D is uncertain. The CDR3 runs to 14 residues. V was trimmed by 0 bases and J by 5 bases, leaving 11 bases between them. Germline lookup yields CDR1 SGHNT and CDR2 YYREEE (reference sequence).

The J gene is TRBJ2-4, the V gene TRBV5-4; 9 positions agree with TRBD2. After removal of 3 bases from V and 1 base from J, the junction contained 11 bases not matched to a gene. The V gene's germline CDR1 is SGHNT and CDR2 YYREEE (reference sequence). The CDR3 consists of 18 residues. The CDR3 nucleotides are TGTGCCAGCAGCTCAGGAATAGCGGGAGAGGGGGCCAAAAACATTCAGTACTTC. Translation gives CASSSGIAGEGAKNIQYF.

The V and J genes are TRBV11-1 and TRBJ1-3, with unresolved D. V was trimmed by 5 bases and J by 0 bases, leaving 14 bases between them. This CDR3 has 16 amino acids. Per the germline V gene, CDR1 is SGHAT and CDR2 is FQDESV (reference sequence). The DNA of the CDR3 is TGTGCCAGCAGCAAGAGAGGGATGCTCTCTGGAAACACCATATATTTT. Translating gives CASSKRGMLSGNTIYF.

The chain has TRBV6-5 and TRBJ1-5; D gene unclear. CDR3 length: 13 amino acids. Germline lookup yields CDR1 MNHEY and CDR2 SVGAGI. The V gene lost 8 bases and the J gene lost 2 bases, with 10 bases spanning the gap. The CDR3 region has the DNA TGTGCCAGCTCGTTCGGTGGCAATCAGCCCCAGCATTTT. Residues: CASSFGGNQPQHF.

This clone was found once. This rearrangement joins TRBV27 to TRBJ2-3, with unresolved D. Trimming cost V 6 bases and J 2 bases, with 6 bases left between them. The CDR3 totals 12 residues. The germline V gene encodes CDR1 MNHEY and CDR2 SMNVEV (reference sequence). CDR3 protein: CASREYTDTQYF. The CDR3 region has the DNA TGTGCCAGCAGAGAGTACACAGATACGCAGTATTTT.

The rearrangement links TRBV11-3 to TRBJ2-5; either TRBD1 or TRBD2 may supply D (5 bases each). V lost 5 bases and J 1 base, leaving 11 bases between the germline ends. Germline V gives CDR1 SGHNT, CDR2 YENEEA. The CDR3 runs to 14 residues. CDR3 DNA sequence: TGTGCCAGCAGCCCGGGACCGTCCCAAGAGACCCAGTACTTC. The encoded protein is CASSPGPSQETQYF.

The gene calls are TRBV6-5 and TRBJ2-3, with TRBD2 matching over 10 bases. V gave up 5 bases and J gave up 5 bases; unmatched junction bases: 7. The length of the CDR3 is 15 residues. Germline V lookup: CDR1 MNHEY, CDR2 SVGAGI. CDR3 sequence: CASSPGTSVIDTQYF. In DNA, the CDR3 is TGTGCCAGCAGTCCCGGGACTAGCGTCATAGATACGCAGTATTTT.

The chain couples TRBV7-9 to TRBJ2-7; possible D gene TRBD2, 6 bases. Germline V CDR1 and CDR2: SEHNR, FQNEAQ (reference sequence). Between the trimmed V and J ends, which lost 2 bases and 0 bases, there was a span of 11 bases. This CDR3 has 15 residues. CDR3 sequence reads: CASSLSGTGSYEQYF. CDR3 DNA sequence: TGTGCCAGCAGCTTATCCGGGACTGGCTCCTACGAGCAGTACTTC. Full variable domain (outside the CDR3, taken from reference TRBV7-9 and TRBJ2-7): DTGVSQNPRHKITKRGQNVTFRCDPISEHNRLYWYRQTLGQGPEFLTYFQNEAQLEKSRLLSDRFSAERPKGSFSTLEIQRTEQGDSAMYLCASSLSGTGSYEQYFGPGTRLTVT.

This chain connects TRBV2 to TRBJ2-3, with D uncertain. Trimming shortened V by 7 bases and J by 5 bases, and 13 bases separated the two germline ends. CDR3 length: 13 amino acids. CDR1 and CDR2 (germline): SNHLY, FYNNEI. The CDR3 loop reads CASMVVVGDTQYF. The CDR3 nucleotides read TGTGCCAGCATGGTGGTCGTGGGAGATACGCAGTATTTT.

The rearrangement links TRBV2 to TRBJ2-5; 9 bases map to TRBD1. Germline V CDR1 and CDR2: SNHLY, FYNNEI. The CDR3 consists of 15 residues. V shed 1 base, J shed 4 bases, and the junction held 4 bases outside the gene matches. CDR3 loop: CASSEEGTGRETQYF. DNA of the CDR3: TGTGCCAGCAGTGAAGAGGGGACAGGGAGAGAGACCCAGTACTTC. Together with reference TRBV2 and TRBJ2-5, the CDR3 gives the full variable domain: EPEVTQTPSHQVTQMGQEVILRCVPISNHLYFYWYRQILGQKVEFLVSFYNNEISEKSEIFDDQFSVERPDGSNFTLKIRSTKLEDSAMYFCASSEEGTGRETQYFGPGTRLLVL.

This clone was seen a handful of times. The chain joins TRBV9 to TRBJ1-2; the match to TRBD1 covers 7 bases. The CDR3 totals 14 residues. V gave up 3 bases and J gave up 3 bases; unmatched junction bases: 5. CDR1 is SGDLS and CDR2 is YYNGEE in the germline V gene. In DNA form, the CDR3 reads TGTGCCAGCAGCGCCCCAGGGGGAGACTATGGCTACACCTTC. As protein: CASSAPGGDYGYTF.

This clone was observed a few times. The genes are TRBV29-1 and TRBJ2-2; D uncertain. Trimming removed 7 bases at V and 0 bases at J, with 6 bases between. The CDR3 has 12 amino acids. Germline CDR1 is SQVTM and CDR2 is ANQGSEA. DNA of the CDR3: TGCAGCGCCCTAACGAACACCGGGGAGCTGTTTTTT. It encodes CSALTNTGELFF.

The chain employs TRBV27 and TRBJ1-4; maybe TRBD1 (5 bases). V lost 2 bases, J lost 7 bases, and 11 bases lay in between. Germline CDR1 is MNHEY and CDR2 is SMNVEV (reference sequence). The CDR3 spans 14 residues. The chain's CDR3 is CASSLQGRSEKLFF. In DNA form, the CDR3 reads TGTGCCAGCAGTTTACAGGGAAGGAGTGAAAAACTGTTTTTT.

The J gene is TRBJ2-7, the V gene TRBV2; TRBD1 or TRBD2 may be the D gene (7 bases each). The CDR3 length is 14 residues. CDR1 is SNHLY, CDR2 FYNNEI, per germline. Trimming shortened V by 3 bases and J by 8 bases, and 17 bases separated the two germline ends. The CDR3 nucleotides are TGTGCCAGCAGTGATGGGGCAGGGGGGGGCCAGCAGTACTTC. Its protein product is CASSDGAGGGQQYF.

The chain uses TRBV20-1 and TRBJ1-2, with D uncertain. The V gene's germline CDR1 is DFQATT and CDR2 SNEGSKA (reference sequence). The CDR3 runs to 10 residues. V was pared by 7 bases and J by 7 bases, with 10 bases between. CDR3 region: CSVALGGYTF. CDR3 sequence (DNA): TGCAGTGTTGCCTTGGGTGGCTACACCTTC.

The rearrangement links TRBV5-1 to TRBJ2-2; D may be TRBD2 (6 bases). V was shortened by 4 bases and J by 0 bases, with 19 bases between the two germline ends. The CDR3 spans 18 residues. Germline V gene data show CDR1 as SGHRS and CDR2 as YFSETQ. The CDR3 nucleotides are TGCGCCAGCAGCCTAACAGGACTAAAAAGTGCGAACACCGGGGAGCTGTTTTTT. This codes for CASSLTGLKSANTGELFF.

V usage is TRBV9 and J usage is TRBJ2-3, with unresolved D. Germline values: CDR1 SGDLS, CDR2 YYNGEE. This CDR3 is built from 13 residues. The V end lost 0 bases, the J end lost 2 bases, and 4 bases lay between the germline ends. The CDR3 protein is CASSVVLTDTQYF. The CDR3 DNA is TGTGCCAGCAGCGTAGTCCTCACAGATACGCAGTATTTT.

This chain uses TRBV5-6 with TRBJ2-5, with D perhaps being TRBD1 or TRBD2 (6 bases each). V dropped 2 bases and J dropped 2 bases, with 13 bases sitting between them. Germline lookup yields CDR1 SGHDT and CDR2 YYEEEE. The CDR3 covers 15 residues. CDR3 sequence (DNA): TGTGCCAGCAGCTTTAACACAGGGAGGCAAGAGACCCAGTACTTC. Protein: CASSFNTGRQETQYF.

V usage is TRBV18 and J usage is TRBJ1-2, with D possibly TRBD1 on 6 matching bases. Trimming shortened V by 3 bases and J by 4 bases, and 15 bases separated the two germline ends. This CDR3 comprises 15 residues. From germline, CDR1 is KGHSH and CDR2 LQKENI. The CDR3 is CASSPPSTGRYGYTF. CDR3 nucleotide sequence: TGTGCCAGCTCACCGCCGTCGACAGGCCGCTATGGCTACACCTTC.

The chain recombines TRBV27 with TRBJ2-3; 8 bases fit TRBD1. Germline V lookup: CDR1 MNHEY, CDR2 SMNVEV (reference sequence). The trim removed 8 bases at V and 0 bases at J, leaving 10 bases unmatched. The CDR3 has 16 residues. The CDR3 nucleotides are TGTGCCAGCGGGTCTGACAGGGGATCTAGCACAGATACGCAGTATTTT. Translation: CASGSDRGSSTDTQYF.

This clone has a single count. The rearrangement joins TRBV10-3 to TRBJ2-1; D possibly corresponds to TRBD2 (6 bases). This CDR3 has 16 residues. The V end was cut by 3 bases, the J end by 2 bases, with 14 bases between. CDR1 ENHRY and CDR2 SYGVKD come from the germline V gene. Here the CDR3 reads CAISEGAGSAYNEQFF. The CDR3 DNA sequence: TGTGCCATCAGTGAAGGGGCGGGGTCCGCCTACAATGAGCAGTTCTTC.

This clone was observed a single time. The gene calls are TRBV10-1 and TRBJ1-2; TRBD1 matches 7 bases. V shed 8 bases, J shed 3 bases, and the junction held 9 bases outside the gene matches. The CDR3 covers 14 residues. Germline-derived CDR1 and CDR2 are WNHNN and SYGVQD (reference sequence). CDR3 protein: CASEIPTGDYGYTF. CDR3 in DNA: TGCGCCAGCGAAATTCCCACAGGGGACTATGGCTACACCTTC.

The chain is built from TRBV14 and TRBJ1-1, with D uncertain. CDR1 SGHDN and CDR2 FVKESK come from the germline V gene. Trimming cost V 6 bases and J 0 bases, with 11 bases left between them. The CDR3 is 14 residues long. The CDR3 region is CASSIPGVNTEAFF. CDR3 bases: TGTGCCAGCAGTATCCCCGGGGTGAACACTGAAGCTTTCTTT.